Listed below are T cell receptor beta chains from one sample, sequenced in a study of OX40 agonist ivuxolimab in advanced cancers. Method: immunoSEQ multiplex PCR; TCRdb's copy keeps in-frame clones and lacks some. Here the sample spans 7,000 to 9,500 clones, roughly 70% being singletons. The material sequenced was CD4+ or CD8+ T cells sorted from blood, taken in a trial of the OX40 agonist ivuxolimab. Every receptor here comes from an adult with an advanced solid tumor such as melanoma, head and neck, liver or kidney cancer. Each CDR3 is given with its conserved first and last residue. D genes are given only for firm matches. Expanded clones get a size class; other rows say once, few or many, or leave the size out.

D gene	J gene	clone size	V gene	CDR3 DNA	CDR3 protein
TRBD1	TRBJ2-7	large	TRBV9	TGTGCCAGCAGCGGGGGGCAAGGGGGCAGGGACGAGCAGTACTTC	CASSGGQGGRDEQYF
-	TRBJ1-1	-	TRBV19	TGTGCCAGTACGTGGATGAACACTGAAGCTTTCTTT	CASTWMNTEAFF
-	TRBJ2-7	-	TRBV6-5	TGTGCCAGCAGGGCCCACCCTGACTCCTACGAGCAGTACTTC	CASRAHPDSYEQYF
TRBD2	TRBJ2-7	few	TRBV6-4	TGTGCCAGCAGTGCGACTAGCGGTTACGAGCAGTACTTC	CASSATSGYEQYF
TRBD2	TRBJ2-1	-	TRBV5-5	TGTGCCAGCAGCCTGCGCCGGGGACTAGCGGGAGTCAATGAGCAGTTCTTC	CASSLRRGLAGVNEQFF
TRBD2	TRBJ2-7	few	TRBV4-2	TGTGCCAGCAGCCAAGATGGGACTAGCGGGAGTTACGAGCAGTACTTC	CASSQDGTSGSYEQYF
TRBD2	TRBJ2-7	once	TRBV6-1	TGTGCCAGCACCCCCTCGGGGGGGAGCTCCTACGAGCAGTACTTC	CASTPSGGSSYEQYF
-	TRBJ2-1	-	TRBV19	TGTGCCAGTACCAGGGGAGGCCGATACAATGAGCAGTTCTTC	CASTRGGRYNEQFF
-	TRBJ2-3	-	TRBV4-1	TGCGCCAGCAGCCACCAGGCGGTGAGCACAGATACGCAGTATTTT	CASSHQAVSTDTQYF
TRBD1	TRBJ2-2	-	TRBV28	TGTGCCAGCAGTTACCGTGTACAGGGGTGGACCGGGGAGCTGTTTTTT	CASSYRVQGWTGELFF
TRBD2	TRBJ2-7	-	TRBV11-2	TGTGCCAGCATCCGAAGCGGGAGCGACGAGCAGTACTTC	CASIRSGSDEQYF
-	TRBJ2-1	-	TRBV4-1	TGCGCCAGCAGCCAAATCGGCGGCTGGAATGAGCAGTTCTTC	CASSQIGGWNEQFF
-	TRBJ2-3	-	TRBV19	TGTGCCAGTAGCCCCCGGGCTAGCACAGATACGCAGTATTTT	CASSPRASTDTQYF
-	TRBJ1-2	-	TRBV4-2	TGTGCCAGCAGTTACGGGGGGGAAGGCTACACCTTC	CASSYGGEGYTF
-	TRBJ1-2	many	TRBV28	TGTGCCAGCAGTTTATCAGGGGCCTATGGCTACACCTTC	CASSLSGAYGYTF
-	TRBJ2-5	-	TRBV2	TGTGCCAGCAGGTTCGGCCTGGAAGAGACCCAGTACTTC	CASRFGLEETQYF
TRBD2	TRBJ2-7	-	TRBV15	TGTGCCACCAGCATTGGGCGGGAGTCCTACGAGCAGTACTTC	CATSIGRESYEQYF
-	TRBJ1-2	-	TRBV7-9	TGTGCCAGCAGCTTAACTGGGGCAGAGTATGGCTACACCTTC	CASSLTGAEYGYTF
TRBD1	TRBJ2-6	-	TRBV5-1	TGCGCCAGCAGCTTGGACAGGACAGGGATTGGGGCCAACGTCCTGACTTTC	CASSLDRTGIGANVLTF
-	TRBJ2-3	-	TRBV7-9	TGTGCCAGTCGGGACCCAGGCACAGATACGCAGTATTTT	CASRDPGTDTQYF
-	TRBJ2-1	hyperexpanded	TRBV9	TGTGCCAGCAGCCCCTCGACAACGAATGAGCAGTTCTTC	CASSPSTTNEQFF